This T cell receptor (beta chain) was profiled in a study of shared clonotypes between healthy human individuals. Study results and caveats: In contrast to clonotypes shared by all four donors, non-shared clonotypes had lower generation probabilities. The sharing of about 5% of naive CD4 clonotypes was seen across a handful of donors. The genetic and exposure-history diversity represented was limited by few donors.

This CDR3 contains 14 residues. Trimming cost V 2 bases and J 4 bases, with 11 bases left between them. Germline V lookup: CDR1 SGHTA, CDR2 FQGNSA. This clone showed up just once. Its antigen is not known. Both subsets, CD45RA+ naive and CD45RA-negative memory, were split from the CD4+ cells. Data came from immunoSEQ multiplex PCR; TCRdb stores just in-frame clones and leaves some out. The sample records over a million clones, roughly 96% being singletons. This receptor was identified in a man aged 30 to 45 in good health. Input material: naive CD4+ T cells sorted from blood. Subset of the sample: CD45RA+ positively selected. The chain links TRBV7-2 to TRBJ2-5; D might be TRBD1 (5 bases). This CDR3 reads CASSLFSGSETQYF. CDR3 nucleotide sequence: TGTGCCAGCAGCTTATTTTCAGGGTCAGAGACCCAGTACTTC.